These T cell receptor beta chains were read from a single sample in a study of T cells after yellow fever vaccination. TCRdb used MiXCR to reprocess the 5' RACE reads, holding one entry per CDR3 protein. This table has about 400,000 distinct CDR3 sequences, under 7.5% appearing once. Sequenced material: PBMCs, taken 5 days after the yellow fever booster vaccination. These receptors came from a man aged 30 to 45 who received the YFV17D yellow fever vaccine. The CDR3 runs from the conserved cysteine through the conserved F or W. D genes are given only for firm matches. Clone size is shown for a subset of rows, as once, few, many or a class of expanded clone.

abundance	d_gene	v_gene	j_gene	CDR3aa	CDR3nt
few	TRBD2	TRBV19	TRBJ2-2	CASSITLAGGPGELFF	TGTGCCAGTAGTATAACCCTAGCGGGAGGCCCCGGGGAGCTGTTTTTT
NA	TRBD1	TRBV15	TRBJ2-3	CATSKRQGRATDTQYF	TGTGCCACCAGCAAACGACAGGGGCGAGCCACAGATACGCAGTATTTT
few	NA	TRBV6-1	TRBJ2-2	CASRQIVTGELFF	TGTGCCAGCCGCCAGATAGTCACCGGGGAGCTGTTTTTT
few	NA	TRBV28	TRBJ2-2	CASSLEILGTLRSSNTGELFF	TGTGCCAGCAGTTTAGAGATACTCGGGACACTCCGCTCGTCAAACACCGGGGAGCTGTTTTTT
NA	NA	TRBV27	TRBJ1-1	CASSWATGMNTEAFF	TGTGCCAGCAGTTGGGCCACGGGGATGAACACTGAAGCTTTCTTT
few	TRBD1	TRBV20-1	TRBJ2-2	CSARAGTGGELFF	TGCAGTGCTAGAGCAGGGACAGGGGGGGAGCTGTTTTTT
many	NA	TRBV20-1	TRBJ2-7	CSAWTAQKQYF	TGCAGTGCTTGGACAGCCCAAAAGCAGTACTTC
few	TRBD2	TRBV20-1	TRBJ2-5	CCARKGLAGEAETQYF	TGCTGTGCTAGAAAGGGACTAGCGGGAGAGGCTGAGACCCAGTACTTC
many	TRBD1	TRBV10-3	TRBJ1-1	CAISLDRGLTEAFF	TGTGCCATCAGTTTAGACAGGGGGCTTACTGAAGCTTTCTTT
NA	TRBD1	TRBV6-1	TRBJ2-7	CASRRTGTGDYEQYF	TGTGCCAGCAGACGTACCGGGACAGGGGACTACGAGCAGTACTTC
NA	TRBD2	TRBV12-3/TRBV12-4	TRBJ2-1	CAICSGRQWDEQFF	TGTGCCATCTGTAGCGGGAGACAGTGGGATGAGCAGTTCTTC
few	TRBD1	TRBV7-2	TRBJ1-2	CASSYRTGGANNYGYTF	TGTGCCAGCAGCTACCGGACAGGGGGCGCGAATAACTATGGCTACACCTTC
few	TRBD1	TRBV20-1	TRBJ2-1	CSAGWDRREQFF	TGCAGTGCGGGTTGGGACAGACGTGAGCAGTTCTTC
few	NA	TRBV9	TRBJ2-2	CASSDRVSNTGELFF	TGTGCCAGCAGCGACAGGGTATCGAACACCGGGGAGCTGTTTTTT
NA	NA	TRBV20-1	TRBJ1-5	CSARDIGRESQPQHF	TGCAGTGCTAGAGATATCGGCAGGGAGAGTCAGCCCCAGCATTTT
NA	NA	TRBV2	TRBJ2-7	CASSEHGAAYEQYF	TGTGCCAGCAGTGAACACGGTGCAGCCTACGAGCAGTACTTC
few	NA	TRBV7-6	TRBJ2-5	CASSWAVKETQYF	TGTGCCAGCAGCTGGGCAGTAAAAGAGACCCAGTACTTC
few	NA	TRBV5-1	TRBJ2-1	CASSLAFREQFF	TGCGCCAGCAGCTTGGCTTTCCGGGAGCAGTTCTTC
many	TRBD2	TRBV5-1	TRBJ2-1	CASSYGLARQSSYNEQFF	TGCGCCAGCAGCTACGGACTAGCGCGCCAGAGCTCCTACAATGAGCAGTTCTTC
NA	NA	TRBV20-1	TRBJ1-6	CSAARNSPLHF	TGCAGTGCTGCAAGGAACTCACCCCTCCACTTT
NA	NA	TRBV4-3	TRBJ2-7	CASSRDRLGSYEQYF	TGCGCCAGCAGCCGAGACAGGTTGGGCTCCTACGAGCAGTACTTC
NA	NA	TRBV12-3/TRBV12-4	TRBJ2-1	CASSGTLSSYNEQFF	TGTGCCAGCAGTGGGACTTTGAGCTCCTACAATGAGCAGTTCTTC
many	TRBD2	TRBV5-1	TRBJ2-3	CASSRTSGSGYTDTQYF	TGCGCCAGCAGCCGGACTAGCGGGAGCGGCTACACAGATACGCAGTATTTT
NA	TRBD1	TRBV18	TRBJ2-5	CASSPSQGARETQYF	TGTGCCAGCTCACCAAGTCAGGGGGCGAGAGAGACCCAGTACTTC
few	TRBD1	TRBV2	TRBJ2-7	CASNPGQVDHEQYF	TGTGCCAGCAACCCGGGACAGGTTGACCACGAGCAGTACTTC
many	NA	TRBV3-1	TRBJ2-7	CASSQLDYEQYF	TGTGCCAGCAGCCAATTGGACTACGAGCAGTACTTC
many	TRBD2	TRBV15	TRBJ2-3	CATSRAFFSGSGTQYF	TGTGCCACCAGCAGAGCCTTTTTTAGCGGGAGTGGTACGCAGTATTTT
NA	NA	TRBV10-3	TRBJ2-7	CAIRKVGDGSYEQYF	TGTGCCATCAGGAAGGTCGGGGATGGCTCCTACGAGCAGTACTTC
NA	NA	TRBV3-1	TRBJ2-7	CACSSVSTDEAQEEGYEQYF	TGTGCCTGCAGCTCCGTGTCCACCGACGAGGCCCAGGAGGAGGGTTACGAGCAGTACTTC
many	NA	TRBV7-6	TRBJ1-5	CASSLDQGQPQHF	TGTGCCAGCAGCTTAGACCAGGGGCAGCCCCAGCATTTT
NA	NA	TRBV11-2	TRBJ1-4	CASSLWAAGVATNEKLFF	TGTGCCAGCAGCTTATGGGCTGCAGGGGTTGCAACTAATGAAAAACTGTTTTTT
many	NA	TRBV7-8	TRBJ2-5	CASSLNRGPQETQYF	TGTGCCAGCAGCTTAAACCGGGGCCCCCAAGAGACCCAGTACTTC
NA	TRBD2	TRBV12-3/TRBV12-4	TRBJ2-3	CASSFTPRTSEDTQYF	TGTGCCAGCAGTTTCACGCCTCGGACTAGCGAGGATACGCAGTATTTT
few	TRBD1	TRBV5-1	TRBJ1-3	CASSLTAGTEYGNTIYF	TGCGCCAGCAGCTTGACGGCCGGGACAGAATACGGAAACACCATATATTTT
NA	NA	TRBV25-1	TRBJ2-1	CASSEWQGIGLPNEQFF	TGTGCCAGCAGTGAATGGCAGGGGATCGGACTACCCAATGAGCAGTTCTTC
many	NA	TRBV5-1	TRBJ2-2	CASSLGPPNTGELFF	TGCGCCAGCAGCTTGGGCCCCCCGAACACCGGGGAGCTGTTTTTT
NA	TRBD1	TRBV18	TRBJ1-4	CASSPGTGHEKLFF	TGTGCCAGCTCACCAGGGACAGGGCATGAAAAACTGTTTTTT
many	NA	TRBV20-1	TRBJ2-1	CSARPPGAELYEQFF	TGCAGTGCTAGACCCCCGGGGGCTGAATTGTATGAGCAGTTCTTC
NA	NA	TRBV19	TRBJ2-7	CASSILHRSSYEQYF	TGTGCCAGTAGTATTCTTCACAGGAGTAGCTACGAGCAGTACTTC
many	NA	TRBV5-4	TRBJ2-6	CASSLTGSGANVLTF	TGTGCCAGCAGCCTAACAGGGTCTGGGGCCAACGTCCTGACTTTC
few	TRBD1	TRBV5-1	TRBJ2-5	CASSPNGQGVETQYF	TGCGCCAGCAGCCCCAACGGACAGGGAGTCGAGACCCAGTACTTC
NA	NA	TRBV28	TRBJ2-6	CASTPFTGANVLTF	TGTGCCAGCACCCCCTTCACTGGGGCCAACGTCCTGACTTTC
few	NA	TRBV6-4	TRBJ2-2	CASSEGTANTGELFF	TGTGCCAGCAGTGAAGGAACTGCGAACACCGGGGAGCTGTTTTTT
few	TRBD2	TRBV6-1	TRBJ2-3	CASSRGLISGSRTDTQYF	TGTGCCAGCAGCCGAGGACTGATTAGCGGGAGTAGGACAGATACGCAGTATTTT